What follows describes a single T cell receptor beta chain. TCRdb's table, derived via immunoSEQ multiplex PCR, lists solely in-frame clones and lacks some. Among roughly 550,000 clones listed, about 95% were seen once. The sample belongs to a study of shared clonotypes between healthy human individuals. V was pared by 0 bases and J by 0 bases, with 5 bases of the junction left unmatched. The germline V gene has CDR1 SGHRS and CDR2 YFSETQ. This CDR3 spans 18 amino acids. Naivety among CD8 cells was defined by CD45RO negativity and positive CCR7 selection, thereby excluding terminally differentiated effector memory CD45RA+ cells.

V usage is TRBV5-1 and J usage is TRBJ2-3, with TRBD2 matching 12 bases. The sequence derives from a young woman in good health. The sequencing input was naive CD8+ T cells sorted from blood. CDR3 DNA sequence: TGCGCCAGCAGCTTGGCACTAGCGGGAGGTACTAGCACAGATACGCAGTATTTT. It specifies CASSLALAGGTSTDTQYF.